These T cell receptor beta chains were read from a single sample in a study of shared clonotypes between healthy human individuals. TCRdb's table, derived via immunoSEQ multiplex PCR, lists solely in-frame clones and lacks some. The sample has about 1.1 million clones; approximately 75% are singletons. Sample: memory CD4+ T cells from PBMCs. These receptors all stem from a man aged 18-30 years in good health. Some clones in this sample may be carry-over from other donors' samples. The conserved cysteine and the conserved F or W are not part of the CDR3 here.

v_gene	len	CDR3aa
TRBV13	10	ASSFSPGEQY
TRBV29-1	11	SVVRGGGTEAF
TRBV27	13	ASSLIGAGERSQY
TRBV18	14	ASSVETGGSGNTIY
TRBV5-1	13	ASRQEGAQYYGYT
TRBV19	13	ASSILGTGANVLT
TRBV6-1	11	ASSTQVTYGYT
TRBV10-3	12	AIRAGTGGEEQY
TRBV28	13	ASSQGARAYNEQF
TRBV6-1	12	ASLWGMASYEQY
TRBV5-4	13	ASSSGGQTDGGYT
TRBV19	12	ASGQFGRSYGYT
TRBV18	17	ASSPLERPGLASYNEQF
TRBV28	13	ASSSPAGPNQPQH
TRBV30	15	AWSQLAGGPATDTQY
TRBV6-5	13	ASRDLAEYTDTQY
TRBV2	9	ASRVEGEQY
TRBV27	14	ASSKFGLAGQETQY
TRBV4-1	15	ASSQVGTGVTNEKLF
TRBV7-9	11	ASGGRNNYGYT
TRBV6-6	9	ASSYTNEQF
TRBV5-1	13	ASSADPSGTDTQY
TRBV7-9	12	ASSLVGAGEKLF
TRBV28	10	ASSLSVEGYT
TRBV9	13	ASSGVVGLRTEAF
TRBV19	12	ASTSGYGGSEQF
TRBV11-2	15	ASSLVGWGSGANVLT
TRBV19	14	ASSIFLLASDNEQF
TRBV4-1	14	ASSPTGGRFFYEQF
TRBV27	13	ASSSLEGPMETQY
TRBV6-1	12	ASRRQGGIYGYT
TRBV29-1	11	SAGTSGTDEQF
TRBV5-4	14	ASSPGLAGFLETQY
TRBV4-1	13	ASSQANTGGLEAF
TRBV18	13	ASSPRDSSNQPQH
TRBV4-2	16	ASSPNLSGSGSYNEQF
TRBV2	12	ATLQGLDGDEQF
TRBV2	11	ASTGQQDTEAF
TRBV7-9	11	ASSQNTGYEQY
TRBV5-4	13	ASSAGASGPNEQF
TRBV28	13	ASSIRTGGSSPLH
TRBV30	15	AWRGDHGTLRPYEQY
TRBV25-1	13	ASSPPRGLGEKLF
TRBV5-8	14	ASSRDLTGNTGELF
TRBV9	14	ASSVVIGGYGGTQY
TRBV7-2	12	ASSLRDTFYEQY
TRBV28	13	ASSLRDRGPGELF
TRBV10-2	12	ASSEAGADNEQF
TRBV15	12	ATSSWTGDEKLF
TRBV9	12	ASSPSGMNTEAF
TRBV4-1	15	ASSQDLASGAYNEQF
TRBV28	9	ASSASYEQY
TRBV7-3	11	ASSFGRNNEQF